This passage covers 13 T cell receptor beta chains from one sample sequenced in a study of blood T cell repertoires in COVID-19. The table came from immunoSEQ multiplex PCR; TCRdb's copy has only in-frame clones and leaves some out. Of 73,000 or so clones listed, around 90% were seen once; the top ten hold around 12%. Sequencing was done on a sample of peripheral blood. All receptors derive from a human donor with active COVID-19. The donor label of this sample is uncertain.

The chain employs TRBV7-8 and TRBJ2-7, with 7 nucleotides matching TRBD1. This CDR3 contains 14 residues. Germline CDR1 SGHVS, CDR2 FQNEAQ. The J segment lost 4 bases and the V segment lost 4 bases, leaving 7 bases of the junction unmatched. The CDR3 DNA follows: TGTGCCAGCAGCTCGGGACAGAGGATTTACGAGCAGTACTTC. Translating gives CASSSGQRIYEQYF.

CDR3 sequence (DNA): TGCAGCGTAACCCAGACAGCCACAGATACGCAGTATTTT. Its protein is CSVTQTATDTQYF. This chain connects TRBV29-1 to TRBJ2-3, with D perhaps TRBD1 (5 bases). V was clipped by 6 bases and J by 2 bases, with 12 bases between them. Per germline, CDR1 SQVTM and CDR2 ANQGSEA. There are 13 residues in the CDR3.

The chain employs TRBV2 and TRBJ2-1; 9 nucleotides align to TRBD2. V shed 3 bases, J shed 9 bases, and the junction held 9 bases outside the gene matches. CDR1 is SNHLY and CDR2 is FYNNEI in the germline V gene. The CDR3 covers 15 residues. The CDR3 spells CASSDFAGGPGEQFF. For the CDR3, the DNA is TGTGCCAGCAGTGATTTTGCGGGAGGGCCCGGTGAGCAGTTCTTC.

This clone was observed once. The genes are TRBV2 and TRBJ2-2; 8 positions match TRBD2. Germline assignment: CDR1 SNHLY and CDR2 FYNNEI. J lost 7 bases, V lost 7 bases, and 5 bases had no gene match. This CDR3 is 13 amino acids long. The CDR3 is CASTGTRVGELFF. The CDR3 nucleotides read TGTGCCAGCACCGGGACTAGGGTCGGGGAGCTGTTTTTT.

CDR3 protein: CASSLRWGTNEKLFF. CDR3 DNA: TGTGCCAGCAGTTTAAGGTGGGGCACTAATGAAAAACTGTTTTTT. V usage is TRBV27 and J usage is TRBJ1-4; tentatively, D is TRBD1 (5 bases). Germline V lookup: CDR1 MNHEY, CDR2 SMNVEV (reference sequence). Trimming removed 2 bases from V and 2 bases from J, with 9 bases in between. CDR3 length: 15 residues.

On this clone itself: In the same sample, other DNA sequences code for this CDR3. This chain connects TRBV28 to TRBJ2-7, with 11 positions matching TRBD2. This CDR3 is built from 15 residues. V dropped 5 bases and J dropped 0; count of bases not matched to a gene: 3. In germline, CDR1 is MDHEN, CDR2 SYDVKM. CDR3 residues: CASSPGTSGSYEQYF. The CDR3 nucleotides read TGTGCCAGCAGTCCCGGGACTAGCGGCTCCTACGAGCAGTACTTC.

This sequence joins TRBV29-1 and TRBJ2-3, with D unresolved. There are 11 residues in the CDR3. Germline values: CDR1 SQVTM, CDR2 ANQGSEA. Deletions cut 3 bases from V and 4 bases from J, with 5 bases between. The CDR3 bases are TGCAGCGTTGATCGCGCAGATACGCAGTATTTT. Translating it yields CSVDRADTQYF.

For the CDR3, the DNA is TGCGCCAGCAGCTTGGCCCCTCCGGGACAGAATGAAAAACTGTTTTTT. Translating it yields CASSLAPPGQNEKLFF. The chain employs TRBV5-1 and TRBJ1-4; 7 nucleotides match TRBD1. The length of the CDR3 is 16 residues. Losses at the gene ends were 0 bases for V and 5 bases for J; bases not matched to a gene: 7. Germline CDR1 is SGHRS and CDR2 is YFSETQ.

The V gene is TRBV9, the J gene TRBJ2-3; D gene ambiguous. CDR1 SGDLS and CDR2 YYNGEE come from the germline V gene. This CDR3 is 15 amino acids long. The V end was cut by 0 bases, the J end by 0 bases, with 8 bases between. In DNA, the CDR3 is TGTGCCAGCAGCGTAGCTATAACTAGCACAGATACGCAGTATTTT. Translating gives CASSVAITSTDTQYF. Supplemented by reference TRBV9 and TRBJ2-3, the full variable domain reads DSGVTQTPKHLITATGQRVTLRCSPRSGDLSVYWYQQSLDQGLQFLIQYYNGEERAKGNILERFSAQQFPDLHSELNLSSLELGDSALYFCASSVAITSTDTQYFGPGTRLTVL.

This chain uses TRBV29-1 with TRBJ1-1; D unresolved. Germline CDR1 SQVTM, CDR2 ANQGSEA. The CDR3 contains 14 residues. V lost 8 bases and J lost 1, with 17 bases in between. CDR3 in amino acids: CSSHSRLSNTEAFF. The CDR3 DNA follows: TGCAGCTCCCACAGCCGGCTTTCGAACACTGAAGCTTTCTTT.

The chain recombines TRBV27 with TRBJ2-3; D perhaps matches TRBD1 (6 bases). CDR3 length equals 15 residues. V lost 6 bases, J lost 2 bases, and 15 bases lay in between. Germline CDR1 and CDR2: MNHEY and SMNVEV (reference sequence). The CDR3 spells CASSWTERDTDTQYF. The CDR3, as DNA: TGTGCCAGCAGCTGGACAGAGCGAGACACAGATACGCAGTATTTT.

The chain employs TRBV18 and TRBJ1-1; D remains unclear. The CDR3 length is 14 residues. Trimming left V 2 bases short and J 4 bases short, with 11 bases between. Per the germline V gene, CDR1 is KGHSH and CDR2 is LQKENI. The CDR3 region is CASSPVAHSTEAFF. The DNA of the CDR3 is TGTGCCAGCTCACCAGTGGCCCATTCCACTGAAGCTTTCTTT.

J is TRBJ1-5 and V is TRBV28; D call uncertain. The germline V and J ends were trimmed by 5 bases and 3 bases, with 8 bases remaining between them. CDR3 length equals 13 residues. Germline-derived CDR1 and CDR2 are MDHEN and SYDVKM. CDR3 bases: TGTGCCAGCAGTCGGGAGTTCAATCAGCCCCAGCATTTT. Residues: CASSREFNQPQHF.